Sequencing of this T cell receptor (beta chain) was carried out in a study of cytomegalovirus exposure and HLA in healthy donors. Study-wide points: Beyond CMV serostatus, there was no information to go on about immune exposure. Overall, about 160 TCR beta chains were annotated as cytomegalovirus-associated.

V was trimmed by 6 bases and J by 0 bases, leaving 12 bases between them. CDR1 and CDR2 (germline): LNHNV, YYDKDF (reference sequence). The CDR3 sequence is 15 residues long. Only a few counts were recorded for this clone. The antigen is not known. This PCR relied on a set of 60 Vbeta primers and 13 Jbeta primers. In the authors' workflow: In a later analysis, 8.5 million to 14 million of some 80 million unique beta chains occurred in at least two donors. Here immunoSEQ multiplex PCR was the method, and the copy in TCRdb shows in-frame clones only, minus some. That table supplies the V and J calls and clone size; D and trimming were determined from the DNA. Of 130,000 or so clones in the sample, less than 80% are singletons; the top ten hold approximately 7%.

Sequencing was carried out using PBMCs. The V gene is TRBV15, the J gene TRBJ2-1; possible D gene TRBD2, 5 bases. The source is a man between 35 and 55 years old in good health and CMV-seropositive. This CDR3 is CATREGPLSYNEQFF. In DNA form, the CDR3 reads TGTGCCACCAGAGAGGGCCCCCTCTCCTACAATGAGCAGTTCTTC.